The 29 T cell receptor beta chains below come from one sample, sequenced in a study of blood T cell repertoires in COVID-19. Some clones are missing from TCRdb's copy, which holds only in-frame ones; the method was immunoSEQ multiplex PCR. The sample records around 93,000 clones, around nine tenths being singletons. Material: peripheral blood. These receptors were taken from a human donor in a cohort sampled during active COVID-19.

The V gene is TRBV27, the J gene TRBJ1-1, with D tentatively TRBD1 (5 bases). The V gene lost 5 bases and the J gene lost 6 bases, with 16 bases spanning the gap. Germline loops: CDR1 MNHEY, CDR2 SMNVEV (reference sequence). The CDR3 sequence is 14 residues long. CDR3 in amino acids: CASSTSRAGAEAFF. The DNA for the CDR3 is TGTGCCAGCAGTACCTCCCGGGCGGGGGCTGAAGCTTTCTTT.

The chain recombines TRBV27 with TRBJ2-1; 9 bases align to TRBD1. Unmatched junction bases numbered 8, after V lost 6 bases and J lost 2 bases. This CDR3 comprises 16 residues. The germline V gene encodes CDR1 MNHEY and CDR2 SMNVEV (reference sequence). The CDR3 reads CASRGNWDRAYNEQFF. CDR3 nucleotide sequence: TGTGCCAGCAGGGGAAATTGGGACAGGGCCTACAATGAGCAGTTCTTC.

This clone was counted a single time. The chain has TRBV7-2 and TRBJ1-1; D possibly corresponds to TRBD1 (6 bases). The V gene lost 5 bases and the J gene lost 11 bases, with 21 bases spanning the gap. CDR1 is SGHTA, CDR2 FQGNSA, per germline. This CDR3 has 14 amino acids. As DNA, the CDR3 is TGTGCCAGCAGCAAGGACAGTGCTGTACGTACGGCTTTCTTT. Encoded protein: CASSKDSAVRTAFF.

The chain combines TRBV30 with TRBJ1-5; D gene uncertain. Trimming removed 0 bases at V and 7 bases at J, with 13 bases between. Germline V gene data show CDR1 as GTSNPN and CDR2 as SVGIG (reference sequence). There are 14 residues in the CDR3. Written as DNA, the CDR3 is TGTGCCTGGAGTGTATCAAGCGTAGACCAGCCCCAGCATTTT. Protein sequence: CAWSVSSVDQPQHF.

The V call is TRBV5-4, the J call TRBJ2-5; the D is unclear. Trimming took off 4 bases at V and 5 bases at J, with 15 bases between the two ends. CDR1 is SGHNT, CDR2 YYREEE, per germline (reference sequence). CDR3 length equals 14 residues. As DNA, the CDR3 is TGTGCCAGCAGCCGCGGCCCAGAGAGGGAGACCCAGTACTTC. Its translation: CASSRGPERETQYF. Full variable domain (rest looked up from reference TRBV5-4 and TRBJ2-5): ETGVTQSPTHLIKTRGQQVTLRCSSQSGHNTVSWYQQALGQGPQFIFQYYREEENGRGNFPPRFSGLQFPNYSSELNVNALELDDSALYLCASSRGPERETQYFGPGTRLLVL.

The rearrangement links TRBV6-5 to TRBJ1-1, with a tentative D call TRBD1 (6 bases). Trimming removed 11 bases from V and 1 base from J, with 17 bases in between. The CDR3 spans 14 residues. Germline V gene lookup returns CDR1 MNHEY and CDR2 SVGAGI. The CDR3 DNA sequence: TGTGCCGGGGGGGGCACGACCCAGAACACTGAAGCTTTCTTT. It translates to CAGGGTTQNTEAFF.

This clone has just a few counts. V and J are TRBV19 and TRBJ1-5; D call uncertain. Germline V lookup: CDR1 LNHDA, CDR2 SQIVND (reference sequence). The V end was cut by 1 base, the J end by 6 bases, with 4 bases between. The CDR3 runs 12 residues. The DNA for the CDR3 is TGTGCCAGTAGTATAGCCATTCAGCCCCAGCATTTT. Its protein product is CASSIAIQPQHF.

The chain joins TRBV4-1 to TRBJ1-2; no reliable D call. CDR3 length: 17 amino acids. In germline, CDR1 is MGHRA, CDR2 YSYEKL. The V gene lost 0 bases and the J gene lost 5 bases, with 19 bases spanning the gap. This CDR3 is CASSQDRRFGSYYGYTF. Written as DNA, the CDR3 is TGCGCCAGCAGCCAAGATAGGAGGTTTGGGTCCTATTATGGCTACACCTTC.

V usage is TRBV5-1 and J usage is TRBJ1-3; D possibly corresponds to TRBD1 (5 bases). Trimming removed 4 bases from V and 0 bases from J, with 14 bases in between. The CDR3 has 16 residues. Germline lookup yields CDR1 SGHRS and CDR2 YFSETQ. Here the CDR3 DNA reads TGCGCCAGCAGCCCTCAGGGTACCCTCTCTGGAAACACCATATATTTT. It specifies CASSPQGTLSGNTIYF.

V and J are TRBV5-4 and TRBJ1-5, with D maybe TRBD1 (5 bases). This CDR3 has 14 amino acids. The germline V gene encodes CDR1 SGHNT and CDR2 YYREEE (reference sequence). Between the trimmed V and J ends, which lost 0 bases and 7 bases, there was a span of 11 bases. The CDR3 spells CASSLGGAGQPQHF. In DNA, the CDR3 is TGTGCCAGCAGCTTGGGCGGGGCGGGCCAGCCCCAGCATTTT.

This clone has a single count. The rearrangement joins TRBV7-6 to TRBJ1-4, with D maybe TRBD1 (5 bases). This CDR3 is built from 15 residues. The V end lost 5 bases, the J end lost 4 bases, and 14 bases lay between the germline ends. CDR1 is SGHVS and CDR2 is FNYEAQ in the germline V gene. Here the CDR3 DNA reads TGTGCCAGCAGCCTCTCTGTGGGACTTAATGAAAAACTGTTTTTT. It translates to CASSLSVGLNEKLFF.

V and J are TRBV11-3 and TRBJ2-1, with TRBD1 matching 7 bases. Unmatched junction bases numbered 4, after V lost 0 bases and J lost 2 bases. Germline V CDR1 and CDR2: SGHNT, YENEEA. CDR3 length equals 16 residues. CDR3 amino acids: CASSLETQGAYNEQFF. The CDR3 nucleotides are TGTGCCAGCAGCTTAGAAACTCAGGGGGCCTACAATGAGCAGTTCTTC.

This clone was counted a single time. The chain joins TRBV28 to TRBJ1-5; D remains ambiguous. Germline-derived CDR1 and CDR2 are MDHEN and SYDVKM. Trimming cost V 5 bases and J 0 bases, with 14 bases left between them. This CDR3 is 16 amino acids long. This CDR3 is CASSPPFGVSNQPQHF. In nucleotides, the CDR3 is TGTGCCAGCAGTCCGCCGTTCGGGGTTAGCAATCAGCCCCAGCATTTT.

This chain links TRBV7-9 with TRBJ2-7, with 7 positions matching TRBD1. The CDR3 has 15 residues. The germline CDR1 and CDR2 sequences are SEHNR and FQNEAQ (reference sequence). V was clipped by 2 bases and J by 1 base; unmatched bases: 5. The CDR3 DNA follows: TGTGCCAGCAGCTTATCCACGGACAGGTCCTACGAGCAGTACTTC. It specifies CASSLSTDRSYEQYF.

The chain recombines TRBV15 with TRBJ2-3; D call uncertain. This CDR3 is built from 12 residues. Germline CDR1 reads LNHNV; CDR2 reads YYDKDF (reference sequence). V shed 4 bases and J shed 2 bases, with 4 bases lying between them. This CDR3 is CATSMATDTQYF. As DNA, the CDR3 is TGTGCCACCAGCATGGCCACAGATACGCAGTATTTT.

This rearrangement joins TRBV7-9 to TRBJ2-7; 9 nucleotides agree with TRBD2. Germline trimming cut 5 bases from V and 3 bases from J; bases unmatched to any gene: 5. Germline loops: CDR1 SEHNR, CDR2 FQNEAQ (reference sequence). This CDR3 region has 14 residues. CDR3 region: CASSNSGSLYEQYF. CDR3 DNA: TGTGCCAGCAGCAATAGCGGGAGCCTCTACGAGCAGTACTTC.

CDR3 nucleotide sequence: TGTGCCAGCAGTTGGGGCAATAATGAAAAACTGTTTTTT. It is translated as CASSWGNNEKLFF. The chain links TRBV28 to TRBJ1-4, with D perhaps TRBD1 (5 bases). Germline assignment: CDR1 MDHEN and CDR2 SYDVKM. V lost 4 bases and J 4 bases, leaving 7 bases between the germline ends. The CDR3 spans 13 residues.

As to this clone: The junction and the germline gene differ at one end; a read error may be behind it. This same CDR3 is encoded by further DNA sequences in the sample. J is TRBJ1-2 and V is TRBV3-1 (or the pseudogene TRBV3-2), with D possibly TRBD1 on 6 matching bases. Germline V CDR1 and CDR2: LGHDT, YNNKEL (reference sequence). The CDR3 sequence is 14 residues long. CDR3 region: CASSLRTASLGYTF. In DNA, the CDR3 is TGTGCCAGCAGCTTACGGACAGCTTCCCTAGGCTACACTTTC.

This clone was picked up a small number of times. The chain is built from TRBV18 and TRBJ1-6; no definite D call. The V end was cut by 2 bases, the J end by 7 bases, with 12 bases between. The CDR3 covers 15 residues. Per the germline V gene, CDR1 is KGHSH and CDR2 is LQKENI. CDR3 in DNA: TGTGCCAGCTCACCATCCGTGGCAGGCAATTCACCCCTCCACTTT. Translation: CASSPSVAGNSPLHF.

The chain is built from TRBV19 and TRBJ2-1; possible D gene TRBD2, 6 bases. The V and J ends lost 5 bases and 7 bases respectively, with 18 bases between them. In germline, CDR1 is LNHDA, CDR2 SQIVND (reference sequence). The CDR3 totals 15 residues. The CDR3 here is CASSPRGGVRNEQFF. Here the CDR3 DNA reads TGTGCCAGTAGTCCCCGTGGAGGGGTGAGAAATGAGCAGTTCTTC.

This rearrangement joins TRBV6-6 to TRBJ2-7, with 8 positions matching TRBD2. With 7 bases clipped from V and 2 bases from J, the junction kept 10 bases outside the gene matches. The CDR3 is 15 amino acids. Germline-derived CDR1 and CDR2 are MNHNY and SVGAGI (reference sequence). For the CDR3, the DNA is TGTGCCAGCAACCCTAGTGGTAGCGGGGCCTACGAGCAGTACTTC. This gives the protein CASNPSGSGAYEQYF.

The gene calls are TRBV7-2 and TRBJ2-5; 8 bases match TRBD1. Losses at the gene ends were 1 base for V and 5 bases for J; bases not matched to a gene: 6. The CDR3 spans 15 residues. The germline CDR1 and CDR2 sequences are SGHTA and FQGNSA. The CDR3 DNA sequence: TGTGCCAGCAGCTTAGTCAGGGGGCGAGGGGAGACCCAGTACTTC. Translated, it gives CASSLVRGRGETQYF.

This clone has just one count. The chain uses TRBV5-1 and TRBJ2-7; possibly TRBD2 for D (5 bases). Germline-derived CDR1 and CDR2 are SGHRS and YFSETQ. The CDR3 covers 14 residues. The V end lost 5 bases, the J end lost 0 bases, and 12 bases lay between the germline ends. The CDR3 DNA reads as TGCGCCAGCAGGGCACAGACTATCTCCTACGAGCAGTACTTC. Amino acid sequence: CASRAQTISYEQYF.

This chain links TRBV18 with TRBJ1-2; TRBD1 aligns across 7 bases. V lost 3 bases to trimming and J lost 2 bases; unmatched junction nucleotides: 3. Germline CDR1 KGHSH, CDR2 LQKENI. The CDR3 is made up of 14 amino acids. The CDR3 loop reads CASSPQQGNYGYTF. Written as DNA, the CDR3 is TGTGCCAGCTCACCCCAACAGGGGAACTATGGCTACACCTTC.

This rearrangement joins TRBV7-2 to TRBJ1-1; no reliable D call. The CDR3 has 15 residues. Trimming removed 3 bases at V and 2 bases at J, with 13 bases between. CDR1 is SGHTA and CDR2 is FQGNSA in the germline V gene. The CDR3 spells CASSFGGILNTEAFF. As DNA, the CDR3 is TGTGCCAGCAGCTTCGGAGGGATTCTTAACACTGAAGCTTTCTTT. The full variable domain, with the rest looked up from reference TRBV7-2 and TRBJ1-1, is GAGVSQSPSNKVTEKGKDVELRCDPISGHTALYWYRQSLGQGLEFLIYFQGNSAPDKSGLPSDRFSAERTGGSVSTLTIQRTQQEDSAVYLCASSFGGILNTEAFFGQGTRLTVV.

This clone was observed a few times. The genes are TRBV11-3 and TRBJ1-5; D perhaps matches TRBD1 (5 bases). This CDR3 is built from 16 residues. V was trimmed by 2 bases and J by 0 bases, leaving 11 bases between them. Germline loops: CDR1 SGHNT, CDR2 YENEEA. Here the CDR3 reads CASSLNRSYSNQPQHF. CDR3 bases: TGTGCCAGCAGCTTAAACAGGAGCTATAGCAATCAGCCCCAGCATTTT.

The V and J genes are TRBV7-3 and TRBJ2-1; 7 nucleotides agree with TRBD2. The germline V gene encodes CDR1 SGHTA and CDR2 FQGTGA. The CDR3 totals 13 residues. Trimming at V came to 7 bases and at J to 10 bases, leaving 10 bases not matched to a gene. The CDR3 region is CASNPGAGGEQFF. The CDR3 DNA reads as TGTGCCAGCAACCCCGGGGCCGGGGGGGAGCAGTTCTTC.

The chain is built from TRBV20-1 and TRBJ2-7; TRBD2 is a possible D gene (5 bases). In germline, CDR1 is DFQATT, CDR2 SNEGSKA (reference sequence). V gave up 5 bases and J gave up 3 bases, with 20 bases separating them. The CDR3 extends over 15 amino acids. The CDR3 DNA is TGCAGTGCTGGTGGACTCTTACCCGGCAACTACGAGCAGTACTTC. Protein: CSAGGLLPGNYEQYF.

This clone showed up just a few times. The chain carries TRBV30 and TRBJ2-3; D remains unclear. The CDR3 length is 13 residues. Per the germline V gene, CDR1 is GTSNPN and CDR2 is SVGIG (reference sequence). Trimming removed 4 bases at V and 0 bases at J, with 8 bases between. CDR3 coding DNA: TGTGCCTGGACGGTTACTAGCACAGATACGCAGTATTTT. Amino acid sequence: CAWTVTSTDTQYF.